This is a list of T cell receptor beta chains from one sample in a study of T cells after yellow fever vaccination. Each CDR3 protein gets one entry after TCRdb re-called the 5' RACE reads with MiXCR. The sample carries some 350,000 distinct CDR3 sequences, approximately 10% recorded once. This sample comprised PBMCs, obtained on the day of the first yellow fever vaccination. The receptors originated from a man in his late teens or twenties who received the YFV17D yellow fever vaccine. Both conserved end residues are part of each CDR3. A D gene is named only where the DNA matches it firmly. Size values are once, few and many counts, or a class for expanded clones, and some rows have none.

v_gene: TRBV20-1
abundance: -
d_gene: TRBD1
j_gene: TRBJ2-3
CDR3nt: TGCTGTGCGAAGAACAGGGGCGCGAGTAGCACAGATACGCAGTATTTT
CDR3aa: CCAKNRGASSTDTQYF

v_gene: TRBV11-2
abundance: -
d_gene: TRBD2
j_gene: TRBJ2-1
CDR3nt: TGTGCCAGCAGCTTAGGGCGAGCGGGGGGAGAGCAGTTCTTC
CDR3aa: CASSLGRAGGEQFF

v_gene: TRBV7-2
abundance: few
d_gene: TRBD1
j_gene: TRBJ2-1
CDR3nt: TGTGCCAGCAGCTTAGCGGGCCCGGGACAGGGCTATGAGCAGTTCTTC
CDR3aa: CASSLAGPGQGYEQFF

v_gene: TRBV19
abundance: few
d_gene: -
j_gene: TRBJ1-2
CDR3nt: TGTGCCAGTAGTACGGGCCCGTATGGCTACACCTTC
CDR3aa: CASSTGPYGYTF

v_gene: TRBV18
abundance: few
d_gene: -
j_gene: TRBJ2-6
CDR3nt: TGTGCCAGCTCACCACTCCCGGCAAGCAGGTCGGGGGCCAACGTCCTGACTTTC
CDR3aa: CASSPLPASRSGANVLTF

v_gene: TRBV6-5
abundance: once
d_gene: TRBD2
j_gene: TRBJ2-1
CDR3nt: TGTGCCAGCAGTCACGGACTAGCGGGGGCCTACAATGAGCAGTTCTTC
CDR3aa: CASSHGLAGAYNEQFF

v_gene: TRBV4-2
abundance: few
d_gene: -
j_gene: TRBJ1-2
CDR3nt: TGTGCCAGCAGCCAAGAAGCAACCCGACGTTTGAGCTACACCTTC
CDR3aa: CASSQEATRRLSYTF

v_gene: TRBV5-1
abundance: -
d_gene: -
j_gene: TRBJ2-3
CDR3nt: TGCGCCAGCAGCTTGGTTGGGGTACCTACAAGCACAGATACGCAGTATTTT
CDR3aa: CASSLVGVPTSTDTQYF

v_gene: TRBV18
abundance: few
d_gene: -
j_gene: TRBJ1-5
CDR3nt: TGTGCCAGCTCACCAAGTGGGAATCAGCCCCAGCATTTT
CDR3aa: CASSPSGNQPQHF

v_gene: TRBV7-2
abundance: few
d_gene: -
j_gene: TRBJ1-6
CDR3nt: TGTGCCAGCAGCTTAGCCGGGCCGGTCGGATCACCCCTCCACTTT
CDR3aa: CASSLAGPVGSPLHF

v_gene: TRBV24-1
abundance: -
d_gene: TRBD2
j_gene: TRBJ2-3
CDR3nt: TGTGCCACCAGTGATTTTCGGGGGGCAGATACGCAGTATTTT
CDR3aa: CATSDFRGADTQYF

v_gene: TRBV7-9
abundance: few
d_gene: TRBD2
j_gene: TRBJ2-3
CDR3nt: TGTGCCAGCAGCTTAATGGCGGGGGGGGCCCCCGGGGCGCAGTATTTT
CDR3aa: CASSLMAGGAPGAQYF

v_gene: TRBV6-5
abundance: few
d_gene: -
j_gene: TRBJ2-3
CDR3nt: TGTGCCAGCAGTTACAGAGTAATAACAGATACGCAGTATTTT
CDR3aa: CASSYRVITDTQYF

v_gene: TRBV5-4
abundance: -
d_gene: TRBD2
j_gene: TRBJ2-1
CDR3nt: TGTGCCAGCAGCTTGATCACGGGGGGGGGCAATGAGCAGTTCTTC
CDR3aa: CASSLITGGGNEQFF

v_gene: TRBV12-5
abundance: -
d_gene: -
j_gene: TRBJ1-5
CDR3nt: TGTGCTAGTGGGCAACAGGGATTTGGGGCTTATCAGCCCCAGCATTTT
CDR3aa: CASGQQGFGAYQPQHF

v_gene: TRBV29-1
abundance: few
d_gene: -
j_gene: TRBJ2-2
CDR3nt: TGCGGAAGGAGTACTACGAACACCGGGGAGCTGTTTTTT
CDR3aa: CGRSTTNTGELFF

v_gene: TRBV9
abundance: -
d_gene: TRBD1
j_gene: TRBJ2-1
CDR3nt: TGTGCCAGCAGCGGACAGGGGACTGAGCAGTTCTTC
CDR3aa: CASSGQGTEQFF

v_gene: TRBV2
abundance: -
d_gene: -
j_gene: TRBJ2-5
CDR3nt: TGTGCCAGCAAGGGGAACAGGCAATACCAAGAGACCCAGTACTTC
CDR3aa: CASKGNRQYQETQYF

v_gene: TRBV6-5
abundance: many
d_gene: TRBD2
j_gene: TRBJ2-3
CDR3nt: TGTGCCAGCAGTGACTCAACTAGCGGGGGGGCTGATACGCAGTATTTT
CDR3aa: CASSDSTSGGADTQYF

v_gene: TRBV6-5
abundance: -
d_gene: TRBD1
j_gene: TRBJ2-1
CDR3nt: TGTGCCAGCAGTTACTCAGGGACAGGGGGCGGTGAGCAGTTCTTC
CDR3aa: CASSYSGTGGGEQFF

v_gene: TRBV5-4
abundance: -
d_gene: TRBD1
j_gene: TRBJ2-3
CDR3nt: TGTGCCAGCAGCCCGGGCGGACAGGGTGGCGGTACGCAGTATTTT
CDR3aa: CASSPGGQGGGTQYF

v_gene: TRBV11-2
abundance: few
d_gene: -
j_gene: TRBJ2-7
CDR3nt: TGTGCCAGCAGCTTAGACTCCGTTCGGGGGATAACCTACGAGCAGTACTTC
CDR3aa: CASSLDSVRGITYEQYF

v_gene: TRBV4-2
abundance: few
d_gene: -
j_gene: TRBJ2-6
CDR3nt: TGTGCCAGCAGCCCCCTGGGGGGACCGAGCTCTGGGGCCAACGTCCTGACTTTC
CDR3aa: CASSPLGGPSSGANVLTF

v_gene: TRBV6-5
abundance: once
d_gene: TRBD1
j_gene: TRBJ1-1
CDR3nt: TGTGCCAGCAGTTTTAATTCCGGGACAGAAAACACTGAAGCTTTCTTT
CDR3aa: CASSFNSGTENTEAFF

v_gene: TRBV9
abundance: many
d_gene: TRBD1
j_gene: TRBJ1-6
CDR3nt: TGTGCCAGCAGCGGAGAGGGGGCCCATAATTCACCCCTCCACTTT
CDR3aa: CASSGEGAHNSPLHF

v_gene: TRBV4-3
abundance: -
d_gene: -
j_gene: TRBJ2-7
CDR3nt: TGCGCCAGCAGCCAAGTGACTTTTATTGATTCCTACGAGCAGTACTTC
CDR3aa: CASSQVTFIDSYEQYF

v_gene: TRBV5-4
abundance: -
d_gene: TRBD2
j_gene: TRBJ2-5
CDR3nt: TGTGCCAGCAGCTTGGCCTGGCGGGGGAGAGAAGAGACCCAGTACTTC
CDR3aa: CASSLAWRGREETQYF

v_gene: TRBV12-3/TRBV12-4
abundance: -
d_gene: -
j_gene: TRBJ2-1
CDR3nt: TGTGCCAGCAGTTTTTTACCCAATGAGCAGTTCTTC
CDR3aa: CASSFLPNEQFF

v_gene: TRBV5-1
abundance: few
d_gene: TRBD2
j_gene: TRBJ2-3
CDR3nt: TGCGCCAGCAGCCCGAGTGGAGCGGGGGCTCTAATCACAGATACGCAGTATTTT
CDR3aa: CASSPSGAGALITDTQYF

v_gene: TRBV5-4
abundance: -
d_gene: TRBD2
j_gene: TRBJ2-3
CDR3nt: TGTGCCAGCAGCCCTAGCGGGGATCCCACAGATACGCAGTATTTT
CDR3aa: CASSPSGDPTDTQYF

v_gene: TRBV5-1
abundance: few
d_gene: -
j_gene: TRBJ2-1
CDR3nt: TGCGCCAGCAGGACCGGGACCGGAGGGGGGCAGTTCTTC
CDR3aa: CASRTGTGGGQFF

v_gene: TRBV6-5
abundance: large
d_gene: TRBD1
j_gene: TRBJ1-4
CDR3nt: TGTGCCAGCAGTCACTCCCTACAGGGGACAGCAACTAATGAAAAACTGTTTTTT
CDR3aa: CASSHSLQGTATNEKLFF

v_gene: TRBV18
abundance: few
d_gene: TRBD2
j_gene: TRBJ2-2
CDR3nt: TGTGCCAGCTCACCACTCCGGGGGGAGAACACCGGGGAGCTGTTTTTT
CDR3aa: CASSPLRGENTGELFF

v_gene: TRBV6-1
abundance: -
d_gene: -
j_gene: TRBJ1-2
CDR3nt: TGTGCCAGCCTTCCCCGCGGGTTCCCGGGATATGGCTACACCTTC
CDR3aa: CASLPRGFPGYGYTF

v_gene: TRBV7-9
abundance: -
d_gene: -
j_gene: TRBJ1-1
CDR3nt: TGTGCCAGCAGCTTGAAGGACGGTGAAGCTTTCTTT
CDR3aa: CASSLKDGEAFF

v_gene: TRBV15
abundance: few
d_gene: -
j_gene: TRBJ2-5
CDR3nt: TGTGCCACCAGCGTACCCACTAGGGAGACCCAGTACTTC
CDR3aa: CATSVPTRETQYF

v_gene: TRBV7-2
abundance: -
d_gene: TRBD1
j_gene: TRBJ1-2
CDR3nt: TGTGCCAGCAGTCGACCGGGACAGGGGATCTATGGCTACACCTTC
CDR3aa: CASSRPGQGIYGYTF

v_gene: TRBV20-1
abundance: many
d_gene: -
j_gene: TRBJ1-3
CDR3nt: TGCAGTGCTAGAAACTCTGGAAACACCATATATTTT
CDR3aa: CSARNSGNTIYF

v_gene: TRBV9
abundance: -
d_gene: TRBD1
j_gene: TRBJ2-1
CDR3nt: TGTGCCAGCAGCATAACCGGGACAGGGGGTGGTGAGCAGTTCTTC
CDR3aa: CASSITGTGGGEQFF

v_gene: TRBV7-3
abundance: few
d_gene: -
j_gene: TRBJ2-7
CDR3nt: TGTGCCAGCAGCTTTTCCCGATCCTACGAGCAGTACTTC
CDR3aa: CASSFSRSYEQYF